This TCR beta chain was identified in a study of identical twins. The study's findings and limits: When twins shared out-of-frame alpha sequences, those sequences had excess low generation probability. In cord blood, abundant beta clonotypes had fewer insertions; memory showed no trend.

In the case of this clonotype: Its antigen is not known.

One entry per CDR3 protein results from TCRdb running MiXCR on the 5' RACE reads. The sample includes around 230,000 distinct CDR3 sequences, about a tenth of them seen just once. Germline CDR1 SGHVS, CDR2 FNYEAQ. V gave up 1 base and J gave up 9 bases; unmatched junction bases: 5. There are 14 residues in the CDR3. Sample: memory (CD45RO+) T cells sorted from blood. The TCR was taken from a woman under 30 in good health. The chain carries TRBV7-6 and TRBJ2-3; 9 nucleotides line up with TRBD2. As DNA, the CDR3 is TGTGCCAGCAGCTTAGGCGGGGGGGCCGGGACGCAGTATTTT. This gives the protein CASSLGGGAGTQYF. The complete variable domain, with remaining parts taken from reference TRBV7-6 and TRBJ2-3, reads GAGVSQSPRYKVTKRGQDVALRCDPISGHVSLYWYRQALGQGPEFLTYFNYEAQQDKSGLPNDRFSAERPEGSISTLTIQRTEQRDSAMYRCASSLGGGAGTQYFGPGTRLTVL.